The next 7 T cell receptor beta chains were all read from a single sample in a study of cytomegalovirus exposure and HLA in healthy donors. PCR primers comprised 60 Vbeta and 13 Jbeta primers. Sequencing used immunoSEQ multiplex PCR; TCRdb keeps in-frame clones, though not all of them. The listing records approximately 47,000 clones. The sample was PBMCs. The receptors come from a male donor in good health and CMV-seronegative.

V usage is TRBV4-3 and J usage is TRBJ2-6; TRBD1 matches 7 bases. Germline assignment: CDR1 LGHNA and CDR2 YSLEER. The CDR3 runs 18 residues. V gave up 1 base and J gave up 0 bases; unmatched junction bases: 6. CDR3 protein: CASSQGTGRLSGANVLTF. The CDR3 DNA sequence: TGCGCCAGCAGCCAAGGGACAGGTAGACTCTCTGGGGCCAACGTCCTGACTTTC.

This sequence joins TRBV7-3 and TRBJ2-1; 7 bases agree with TRBD1. Germline V lookup: CDR1 SGHTA, CDR2 FQGTGA. The CDR3 covers 13 residues. V was clipped by 5 bases and J by 5 bases; unmatched bases: 3. CDR3 DNA: TGTGCCAGCAGCCCGGGACAGAACAATGAGCAGTTCTTC. It encodes CASSPGQNNEQFF.

The gene calls are TRBV21-1 and TRBJ2-7; no check of the table's D call, TRBD2, against the DNA was made. TRBV21-1 is tagged as a pseudogene. The CDR3 loop spans 12 amino acids. The CDR3 nucleotides read TGTGCCAGCAGCAATAGCGGGTACGAGCAGTACTTC. This gives the protein CASSNSGYEQYF.

This rearrangement joins TRBV19 to TRBJ1-6, with D possibly being TRBD1 (5 bases). The V gene lost 6 bases and the J gene lost 7 bases, with 13 bases spanning the gap. The CDR3 is 14 amino acids. The germline V gene has CDR1 LNHDA and CDR2 SQIVND (reference sequence). The CDR3 DNA follows: TGTGCCAGTAGCCCGGACGGGGGGAATTCACCCCTCCACTTT. It yields the protein CASSPDGGNSPLHF.

This chain uses TRBV5-1 with TRBJ2-1, with 7 bases identical to TRBD1. Looked up from germline, CDR1 is SGHRS and CDR2 is YFSETQ. V gave up 2 bases and J gave up 2 bases; unmatched junction bases: 1. There are 14 residues in the CDR3. The CDR3 protein is CASSFGTAYNEQFF. The CDR3 nucleotides read TGCGCCAGCAGCTTCGGGACAGCCTACAATGAGCAGTTCTTC.

The rearrangement joins TRBV4-1 to TRBJ2-3, with 10 bases that match TRBD1. Germline loops: CDR1 MGHRA, CDR2 YSYEKL. J gave up 3 bases and V 6 bases, and 6 bases lay outside the gene matches. This CDR3 comprises 15 residues. CDR3 protein: CASRRPGQGTDTQYF. CDR3 nucleotide sequence: TGCGCCAGCAGACGGCCGGGACAGGGGACAGATACGCAGTATTTT.

The J gene is TRBJ2-7, the V gene TRBV10-3; 8 bases line up with TRBD1. The CDR3 is 14 amino acids. CDR1 is ENHRY, CDR2 SYGVKD, per germline. V shed 0 bases, J shed 7 bases, and the junction held 5 bases outside the gene matches. Here the CDR3 reads CAISESKDRDEQYF. The CDR3 coding sequence is TGTGCCATCAGTGAGTCTAAGGACAGGGATGAGCAGTACTTC.